Listed below are T cell receptor beta chains from one sample, sequenced in a study of T cell responses to AZD1222 COVID-19 vaccine. Sequencing was performed with immunoSEQ multiplex PCR; in TCRdb, only in-frame clones are kept and a portion is missing. The repertoire has around 180,000 clones, roughly 92% of them found once; the top ten carry roughly a tenth. The sample in question was peripheral blood, obtained on day 0 of AZD1222 vaccination. The receptors here all came from an adult in good health. Each CDR3 is given with its conserved first and last residue. The order of the fields is D gene, V gene, clone size, J gene, CDR3 protein, CDR3 DNA. D genes are given only for firm matches. Clone size is not always given. Where it is, it says once, few, many or a class for expanded clones.

d_gene: TRBD1; v_gene: TRBV19; abundance: -; j_gene: TRBJ1-5; CDR3aa: CASSTTGGNQPQHF; CDR3nt: TGTGCCAGTAGTACTACAGGGGGCAATCAGCCCCAGCATTTT
d_gene: -; v_gene: TRBV5-1; abundance: -; j_gene: TRBJ2-2; CDR3aa: CASSWDAGELFF; CDR3nt: TGCGCCAGCAGTTGGGACGCCGGGGAGCTGTTTTTT
d_gene: TRBD2; v_gene: TRBV7-9; abundance: -; j_gene: TRBJ2-3; CDR3aa: CASSLRPRGLADDTQYF; CDR3nt: TGTGCCAGCAGCTTAAGACCCCGCGGACTAGCGGATGATACGCAGTATTTT
d_gene: -; v_gene: TRBV19; abundance: -; j_gene: TRBJ2-1; CDR3aa: CATHGGNEQFF; CDR3nt: TGTGCCACACACGGCGGCAATGAGCAGTTCTTC
d_gene: TRBD1; v_gene: TRBV7-9; abundance: -; j_gene: TRBJ1-2; CDR3aa: CASRQQGATEGYTF; CDR3nt: TGTGCCAGCAGACAACAGGGGGCGACGGAGGGCTACACCTTC
d_gene: TRBD1; v_gene: TRBV6-5; abundance: -; j_gene: TRBJ2-5; CDR3aa: CASSSTDRAVAETQYF; CDR3nt: TGTGCCAGCAGTTCCACAGACAGGGCGGTTGCCGAGACCCAGTACTTC
d_gene: -; v_gene: TRBV29-1; abundance: -; j_gene: TRBJ2-5; CDR3aa: CSFWGRAKTQYF; CDR3nt: TGCAGCTTTTGGGGCCGAGCGAAGACCCAGTACTTC
d_gene: -; v_gene: TRBV6-4; abundance: -; j_gene: TRBJ1-1; CDR3aa: CASSDSYGVDEAFF; CDR3nt: TGTGCCAGCAGTGACTCGTACGGGGTGGACGAAGCTTTCTTT
d_gene: TRBD1; v_gene: TRBV20-1; abundance: -; j_gene: TRBJ1-4; CDR3aa: CSARSRGQLFF; CDR3nt: TGCAGTGCCAGGTCCAGGGGGCAACTGTTTTTT
d_gene: -; v_gene: TRBV11-3; abundance: -; j_gene: TRBJ1-6; CDR3aa: CASSLGPNSPLHF; CDR3nt: TGTGCCAGCAGCCTCGGGCCTAATTCACCCCTCCACTTT
d_gene: TRBD1; v_gene: TRBV7-2; abundance: -; j_gene: TRBJ1-2; CDR3aa: CASSPTWGQGEGYTF; CDR3nt: TGTGCCAGCAGCCCCACATGGGGGCAGGGGGAAGGCTACACCTTC
d_gene: -; v_gene: TRBV6-5; abundance: -; j_gene: TRBJ2-2; CDR3aa: CASRSGPFGELFF; CDR3nt: TGTGCCAGCAGGAGCGGTCCATTTGGGGAGCTGTTTTTT
d_gene: -; v_gene: TRBV27; abundance: -; j_gene: TRBJ2-1; CDR3aa: CASSFETGSSYNEQFF; CDR3nt: TGTGCCAGCAGTTTTGAGACCGGGAGCTCCTACAATGAGCAGTTCTTC
d_gene: -; v_gene: TRBV28; abundance: -; j_gene: TRBJ1-4; CDR3aa: CASSLEGASNEKLFF; CDR3nt: TGTGCCAGCAGCTTAGAAGGGGCATCTAATGAAAAACTGTTTTTT
d_gene: -; v_gene: TRBV7-2; abundance: once; j_gene: TRBJ1-2; CDR3aa: CASSPHREPNYGYTF; CDR3nt: TGTGCCAGCAGTCCCCACAGAGAACCTAACTATGGCTACACCTTC
d_gene: -; v_gene: TRBV6-4; abundance: -; j_gene: TRBJ1-2; CDR3aa: CASSDGGLSGYTF; CDR3nt: TGTGCCAGCAGTGACGGGGGGCTAAGCGGCTACACCTTC
d_gene: -; v_gene: TRBV5-5; abundance: -; j_gene: TRBJ2-5; CDR3aa: CASSLTNQETQYF; CDR3nt: TGTGCCAGCAGCTTAACGAACCAAGAGACCCAGTACTTC
d_gene: -; v_gene: TRBV5-1; abundance: -; j_gene: TRBJ1-5; CDR3aa: CALNQRQSNQPQHF; CDR3nt: TGCGCTTTAAACCAACGACAGAGCAATCAGCCCCAGCATTTT
d_gene: -; v_gene: TRBV5-4; abundance: -; j_gene: TRBJ2-2; CDR3aa: CASSSQRNTGELFF; CDR3nt: TGTGCCAGCAGCTCCCAGCGGAACACCGGGGAGCTGTTTTTT
d_gene: -; v_gene: TRBV28; abundance: -; j_gene: TRBJ1-2; CDR3aa: CASSPGTLGYTF; CDR3nt: TGTGCCAGCAGTCCAGGGACGTTGGGCTACACCTTC
d_gene: -; v_gene: TRBV6-5; abundance: -; j_gene: TRBJ1-1; CDR3aa: CASNLGGGTEAFF; CDR3nt: TGTGCCAGCAACCTCGGGGGAGGCACTGAAGCTTTCTTT
d_gene: TRBD1; v_gene: TRBV5-5; abundance: -; j_gene: TRBJ1-1; CDR3aa: CASSSWTGKNTEAFF; CDR3nt: TGTGCCAGCAGCTCGTGGACAGGGAAGAACACTGAAGCTTTCTTT
d_gene: -; v_gene: TRBV14; abundance: -; j_gene: TRBJ2-7; CDR3aa: CASSQTRDPPEEYF; CDR3nt: TGTGCCAGCAGCCAAACCCGGGACCCCCCCGAGGAGTACTTC
d_gene: -; v_gene: TRBV18; abundance: once; j_gene: TRBJ1-1; CDR3aa: CASSKSQSLNTEAFF; CDR3nt: TGTGCCAGCTCAAAAAGTCAGAGCTTGAACACTGAAGCTTTCTTT
d_gene: -; v_gene: TRBV4-1; abundance: few; j_gene: TRBJ2-7; CDR3aa: CASSQEEGISYEQYF; CDR3nt: TGCGCCAGCAGCCAAGAGGAGGGGATCTCCTACGAGCAGTACTTC
d_gene: TRBD2; v_gene: TRBV6-2/TRBV6-3; abundance: once; j_gene: TRBJ2-1; CDR3aa: CASSYYAGGVNEQFF; CDR3nt: TGTGCCAGCAGTTACTACGCGGGGGGAGTCAATGAGCAGTTCTTC
d_gene: TRBD1; v_gene: TRBV19; abundance: -; j_gene: TRBJ1-5; CDR3aa: CASSIGTGGANQPQHF; CDR3nt: TGTGCCAGTAGTATAGGGACAGGGGGTGCTAATCAGCCCCAGCATTTT
d_gene: TRBD2; v_gene: TRBV29-1; abundance: once; j_gene: TRBJ2-1; CDR3aa: CSVGSGSSYNEQFF; CDR3nt: TGCAGCGTCGGGAGCGGGAGCTCCTACAATGAGCAGTTCTTC
d_gene: -; v_gene: TRBV7-3; abundance: -; j_gene: TRBJ2-3; CDR3aa: CASSSRDRDTQYF; CDR3nt: TGTGCCAGCAGCTCCCGGGACCGTGATACGCAGTATTTT
d_gene: TRBD1; v_gene: TRBV27; abundance: -; j_gene: TRBJ1-1; CDR3aa: CASSQRQGAQTEAFF; CDR3nt: TGTGCCAGCAGTCAACGACAGGGGGCACAGACTGAAGCTTTCTTT
d_gene: -; v_gene: TRBV23-1; abundance: -; j_gene: TRBJ1-2; CDR3aa: CASSQSGGCKAYGYTF; CDR3nt: TGCGCCAGCAGTCAATCGGGAGGGTGTAAGGCCTATGGCTACACCTTC
d_gene: TRBD1; v_gene: TRBV19; abundance: -; j_gene: TRBJ2-5; CDR3aa: CASSPGPGQFLETQYF; CDR3nt: TGTGCCAGTAGTCCGGGGCCGGGACAGTTTTTAGAGACCCAGTACTTC
d_gene: TRBD1; v_gene: TRBV28; abundance: -; j_gene: TRBJ1-2; CDR3aa: CASSPQGQYYGYTF; CDR3nt: TGTGCCAGCAGTCCACAGGGACAGTATTATGGCTACACCTTC
d_gene: TRBD2; v_gene: TRBV18; abundance: -; j_gene: TRBJ2-1; CDR3aa: CASSPAAGTAAVNEQFF; CDR3nt: TGTGCCAGCTCACCAGCAGCGGGGACGGCCGCTGTGAATGAGCAGTTCTTC
d_gene: -; v_gene: TRBV27; abundance: once; j_gene: TRBJ2-3; CDR3aa: CASSPRIGDTQYF; CDR3nt: TGTGCCAGCAGTCCCCGCATAGGAGATACGCAGTATTTT
d_gene: TRBD2; v_gene: TRBV7-2; abundance: -; j_gene: TRBJ2-3; CDR3aa: CASSLIAGAYTDTQYF; CDR3nt: TGTGCCAGCAGCTTAATAGCGGGGGCATACACAGATACGCAGTATTTT
d_gene: -; v_gene: TRBV6-4; abundance: once; j_gene: TRBJ1-5; CDR3aa: CASSEPLRDAHQPQHF; CDR3nt: TGTGCCAGCAGTGAGCCGCTCCGGGACGCACATCAGCCCCAGCATTTT
d_gene: TRBD1; v_gene: TRBV29-1; abundance: -; j_gene: TRBJ2-6; CDR3aa: CSVEPARQGAIGANVLTF; CDR3nt: TGCAGCGTTGAACCCGCGAGACAGGGGGCAATTGGGGCCAACGTCCTGACTTTC
d_gene: -; v_gene: TRBV6-5; abundance: -; j_gene: TRBJ2-1; CDR3aa: CASSPPASSEQFF; CDR3nt: TGTGCCAGCAGTCCCCCGGCTTCCAGTGAGCAGTTCTTC
d_gene: TRBD1; v_gene: TRBV9; abundance: once; j_gene: TRBJ1-1; CDR3aa: CASSVTGEGTEAFF; CDR3nt: TGTGCCAGCAGCGTTACAGGGGAGGGCACTGAAGCTTTCTTT
d_gene: -; v_gene: TRBV6-5; abundance: -; j_gene: TRBJ1-5; CDR3aa: CASSYSSLSNQPQHF; CDR3nt: TGTGCCAGCAGTTACTCGTCTCTCTCGAATCAGCCCCAGCATTTT
d_gene: TRBD2; v_gene: TRBV5-6; abundance: few; j_gene: TRBJ2-1; CDR3aa: CASRDLAGLGYEQFF; CDR3nt: TGTGCCAGCAGAGATCTAGCGGGGTTAGGGTATGAGCAGTTCTTC
d_gene: -; v_gene: TRBV4-3; abundance: -; j_gene: TRBJ1-2; CDR3aa: CASSQTLGVSVYGYTF; CDR3nt: TGCGCCAGCAGCCAAACATTGGGGGTCTCAGTCTATGGCTACACCTTC
d_gene: -; v_gene: TRBV6-4; abundance: -; j_gene: TRBJ1-1; CDR3aa: CASSARAEATEAFF; CDR3nt: TGTGCCAGCAGTGCCCGAGCAGAGGCCACTGAAGCTTTCTTT
d_gene: -; v_gene: TRBV27; abundance: once; j_gene: TRBJ1-2; CDR3aa: CAISLVYYGYTF; CDR3nt: TGTGCCATAAGTCTCGTGTACTATGGCTACACCTTC
d_gene: TRBD1; v_gene: TRBV18; abundance: -; j_gene: TRBJ1-2; CDR3aa: CASSPRQGNYGYTF; CDR3nt: TGTGCCAGCTCACCCCGACAGGGTAACTATGGCTACACCTTC